This TCR beta chain emerged from a study of T cells expressing NK-cell markers. Study information: All TCR beta repertoires analysed originated from sorted CD3+CD56+NKG2C+, CD3+CD56+NKG2C- and CD3+CD56-NKG2C+ T cells. Seven HCMV-seropositive donors and one seronegative donor made up the eight sequenced donors.

Points on this clonotype: Its antigen is not identified.

Study-level results: These same clonotypes (in four donors) also led the CD3+CD56-NKG2C+ fraction.

As the method of synthesis, 5'RACE template switching with UMIs yielded TCR beta cDNA. TCRdb reprocessed the 5' RACE reads and reports one entry per CDR3 protein, with no DNA. Found here are some 390,000 distinct CDR3 sequences; the top ten clones hold approximately 11%. This CDR3 region has 15 residues. From germline, CDR1 is SGHRS and CDR2 YFSETQ. The genes are TRBV5-1 and TRBJ2-1; as DNA is missing, the TRBD1 call by TCRdb cannot be tested. The TCR originated in a woman in her forties or fifties in good health. The sequenced sample was blood T cells: a sorted CD56 or NKG2C T cell subset, CD4+ or CD8+ T cells, or bulk PBMC T cells (not recorded which). CDR3 protein: CASSFSGTAYNEQFF.